The 21 T cell receptor beta chains reported below all come from one sample, sequenced in a study of early T cells in non-severe SARS-CoV-2 infection. TCRdb re-derived calls from the 5' RACE reads in MiXCR, one entry per CDR3 protein. Of some 80,000 distinct CDR3 sequences in the sample, around 5% were seen once. The sequencing here drew on whole blood, taken at baseline. These TCRs come from an adult who was a healthcare worker with PCR-confirmed SARS-CoV-2 infection or an uninfected control (not recorded which).

This clonotype was seen repeatedly, ten times or more. V and J are TRBV10-2 and TRBJ2-6; 7 positions match TRBD2. The junction had 15 bases not matched to a gene; V was cut back by 4 bases and J by 0 bases. CDR1 and CDR2 from the germline V gene are WSHSY and SAAADI. The CDR3 is 20 amino acids. The CDR3 bases are TGCGCCAGCAGTGCAATGGCGGGAGAGGTTCCGGCCTCTGGGGCCAACGTCCTGACTTTC. This sequence encodes CASSAMAGEVPASGANVLTF.

The chain combines TRBV29-1 with TRBJ2-3; D uncertain. Trimming stripped 7 bases from V and 3 bases from J, with 8 bases between. This CDR3 has 11 amino acids. Germline V gene data show CDR1 as SQVTM and CDR2 as ANQGSEA. The DNA of the CDR3 is TGCAGCGCGGTCGGTACAGATACGCAGTATTTT. This encodes CSAVGTDTQYF.

The J gene is TRBJ2-1, the V gene TRBV7-9; 10 positions match TRBD2. The CDR3 has 15 amino acids. With 3 bases clipped from V and 7 bases from J, the junction kept 6 bases outside the gene matches. The germline gives CDR1 SEHNR, CDR2 FQNEAQ (reference sequence). Written as DNA, the CDR3 is TGTGCCAGCAGCTTCCCTAGCGGGAGTGTGAATGAGCAGTTCTTC. Translation gives CASSFPSGSVNEQFF.

This clonotype was observed once. CDR3 residues: CSAGGVNTGELFF. The CDR3 bases are TGCAGCGCCGGGGGAGTGAACACCGGGGAGCTGTTTTTT. V gene TRBV29-1 combines with J gene TRBJ2-2; D is possibly TRBD2 (6 bases). This CDR3 is built from 13 residues. V was pared by 7 bases and J by 1 base, with 10 bases between. In germline, CDR1 is SQVTM, CDR2 ANQGSEA.

The chain couples TRBV28 to TRBJ1-2; D ambiguous. This CDR3 is built from 13 residues. The germline gives CDR1 MDHEN, CDR2 SYDVKM. V was cut by 5 bases and J by 0 bases, with 7 bases left in between. The CDR3 coding sequence is TGTGCCAGCAGTGTTGGCTCTAACTATGGCTACACCTTC. Translation: CASSVGSNYGYTF.

The gene calls are TRBV5-4 and TRBJ2-7, with 7 bases fitting TRBD1. Germline CDR1 is SGHNT and CDR2 is YYREEE (reference sequence). The CDR3 has 13 residues. With V trimmed by 4 bases and J by 5 bases, 6 bases remained unmatched. CDR3 in DNA: TGTGCCAGCAGCCTGGACAGGTTCCACGAGCAGTACTTC. Its protein is CASSLDRFHEQYF.

This clonotype was recorded many times. This chain uses TRBV7-6 with TRBJ2-1, with D hard to call. The germline V gene encodes CDR1 SGHVS and CDR2 FNYEAQ. Trimming removed 3 bases from V and 11 bases from J, with 14 bases in between. The CDR3 sequence is 13 residues long. CDR3 residues: CASSLGSGIKQFF. The DNA for the CDR3 is TGTGCCAGCAGCTTGGGGTCCGGTATCAAGCAGTTCTTC.

This clonotype was seen ten or more times. The chain recombines TRBV7-9 with TRBJ1-1; TRBD1 aligns across 7 bases. The germline CDR1 and CDR2 sequences are SEHNR and FQNEAQ (reference sequence). V shed 5 bases and J 4 bases; nucleotides not matched to a gene: 10. The CDR3 contains 15 residues. CDR3 loop: CASSSRQGGSTEAFF. CDR3 DNA sequence: TGTGCCAGCAGCAGTAGACAGGGTGGGAGCACTGAAGCTTTCTTT.

This clonotype was detected many times. The V call is TRBV7-9, the J call TRBJ2-1; 8 nucleotides agree with TRBD2. This CDR3 has 17 residues. The germline gives CDR1 SEHNR, CDR2 FQNEAQ (reference sequence). V lost 1 base, J lost 5 bases, and 10 bases stayed unmatched. The CDR3, as DNA: TGTGCCAGCAGCTTAGTTATTGTGCGGGAGGTTGACAATGAGCAGTTCTTC. The encoded protein is CASSLVIVREVDNEQFF.

The J gene is TRBJ1-1, the V gene TRBV7-8, with 9 bases aligning to TRBD1. The V gene's germline CDR1 is SGHVS and CDR2 FQNEAQ. The CDR3 spans 14 residues. V shed 4 bases, J shed 4 bases, and the junction held 4 bases outside the gene matches. For the CDR3, the DNA is TGTGCCAGCAGCTCCCGGACAGGGGCCACTGAAGCTTTCTTT. Its protein product is CASSSRTGATEAFF. The whole variable domain, remainder taken from reference TRBV7-8 and TRBJ1-1, is GAGVSQSPRYKVAKRGQDVALRCDPISGHVSLFWYQQALGQGPEFLTYFQNEAQLDKSGLPSDRFFAERPEGSVSTLKIQRTQQEDSAVYLCASSSRTGATEAFFGQGTRLTVV.

This clonotype appeared a few times. This sequence joins TRBV11-2 and TRBJ2-7; D is possibly TRBD1 (6 bases). Germline CDR1 SGHAT, CDR2 FQNNGV. Trimming pared 1 base from V and 2 bases from J, leaving 12 bases between. This CDR3 is built from 15 residues. Written as DNA, the CDR3 is TGTGCCAGCAGCTTAGGCCCAGGGGCCCCCTACGAGCAGTACTTC. Its translation is CASSLGPGAPYEQYF.

This clonotype was counted only a few times. The rearrangement joins TRBV6-6 to TRBJ2-5, with 7 nucleotides matching TRBD1. CDR3 length: 14 amino acids. With 6 bases clipped from V and 3 bases from J, the junction kept 7 bases outside the gene matches. CDR1 and CDR2 (germline): MNHNY, SVGAGI (reference sequence). The CDR3: CASSPPGQKETQYF. CDR3 nucleotides: TGTGCCAGCAGCCCTCCGGGACAGAAAGAGACCCAGTACTTC.

In this sample, this clonotype turned up many times. The chain links TRBV30 to TRBJ1-3, with D unclear. The germline CDR1 and CDR2 sequences are GTSNPN and SVGIG (reference sequence). The CDR3 loop spans 10 amino acids. Trimming cost V 1 base and J 9 bases, with 4 bases left between them. This chain's CDR3 is CAWSGVTIYF. The CDR3 bases are TGTGCCTGGAGTGGCGTCACCATATATTTT.

This clonotype was detected ten times or more. V usage is TRBV19 and J usage is TRBJ2-1; no clear D. The CDR3 contains 14 residues. The germline V and J ends were trimmed by 8 bases and 0 bases, with 11 bases remaining between them. Germline values: CDR1 LNHDA, CDR2 SQIVND (reference sequence). CDR3 sequence: CASPYRLSYNEQFF. The CDR3 bases are TGTGCCAGTCCCTACCGTCTCTCCTACAATGAGCAGTTCTTC.

The genes are TRBV24-1 and TRBJ2-3, with D perhaps being TRBD1 or TRBD2 (5 bases each). The CDR3 totals 16 residues. V lost 2 bases and J lost 0, with 11 bases in between. Germline-derived CDR1 and CDR2 are KGHDR and SFDVKD. In DNA, the CDR3 is TGTGCCACCAGTGATTCCGGGACGGCTAGCACAGATACGCAGTATTTT. Amino acids: CATSDSGTASTDTQYF.

This clonotype was counted only a few times. The chain joins TRBV28 to TRBJ1-1; TRBD1 matches at 9 bases. Trimming at V came to 4 bases and at J to 5 bases, leaving 5 bases not matched to a gene. Germline CDR1 and CDR2: MDHEN and SYDVKM. The CDR3 contains 14 residues. This chain's CDR3 is CASSSTGGLTEAFF. The DNA of the CDR3 is TGTGCCAGCAGTTCGACAGGGGGTCTAACTGAAGCTTTCTTT.

The sample holds a few counts of this clonotype. The chain carries TRBV11-2 and TRBJ2-4, with 9 bases that match TRBD1. V gave up 1 base and J gave up 6 bases; unmatched junction bases: 13. The CDR3 consists of 18 residues. Germline V gene sequence: CDR1 SGHAT, CDR2 FQNNGV. The chain's CDR3 is CASSLVYPPVGQGNIQYF. The CDR3 nucleotides read TGTGCCAGCAGCTTAGTTTACCCCCCGGTGGGACAGGGAAACATTCAGTACTTC.

This clonotype was picked up a small number of times. The chain is built from TRBV19 and TRBJ2-5; a weak D match, TRBD2 (7 bases). The germline CDR1 and CDR2 sequences are LNHDA and SQIVND (reference sequence). The CDR3 is 15 residues long. Trimming took 2 bases from V and 4 from J, leaving 14 bases between them. CDR3 region: CASSITPGGPETQYF. The DNA for the CDR3 is TGTGCCAGTAGTATAACCCCCGGGGGGCCAGAGACCCAGTACTTC.

This clonotype was counted at least ten times. The rearrangement uses TRBV6-5 and TRBJ1-1, with a weak D call TRBD1 (5 bases). Germline CDR1 reads MNHEY; CDR2 reads SVGAGI. This CDR3 has 11 residues. Trimming left V 7 bases short and J 4 bases short, with 7 bases between. The CDR3 protein is CASKGVTEAFF. CDR3 coding DNA: TGTGCCAGCAAAGGGGTCACTGAAGCTTTCTTT.

This clonotype was recorded at least ten times. The rearrangement links TRBV20-1 to TRBJ2-3; D possibly corresponds to TRBD2 (6 bases). The CDR3 spans 15 residues. V lost 3 bases and J 4 bases, leaving 17 bases between the germline ends. Germline assignment: CDR1 DFQATT and CDR2 SNEGSKA (reference sequence). This chain's CDR3 is CSASAGSLGADTQYF. Here the CDR3 DNA reads TGCAGTGCTAGTGCCGGGAGCCTGGGGGCAGATACGCAGTATTTT.

In this sample, this clonotype turned up many times. The chain is built from TRBV10-3 and TRBJ1-1; 7 positions agree with TRBD1. The trim removed 2 bases at V and 0 bases at J, leaving 3 bases unmatched. CDR1 ENHRY and CDR2 SYGVKD come from the germline V gene. The CDR3 contains 15 residues. The CDR3 DNA sequence: TGTGCCATCAGTGAGGGAGGACAGGTGAACACTGAAGCTTTCTTT. This encodes CAISEGGQVNTEAFF.